Below, 22 T cell receptor beta chains from the same sample are listed, as sequenced in a study of cytomegalovirus exposure and HLA in healthy donors (dated by TCRdb to about 2017). Library creation used the immunoSEQ multiplex PCR assay. For the multiplex PCR, a mixture combining 60 forward primers for TCR Vbeta segments and 13 reverse primers for TCR Jbeta segments was used. Imported from immuneACCESS, the table was reduced by TCRdb to in-frame sequences with V and J called. These copies leave out some clones; in studies compared against another copy, an unresolved V gene accounts for under half, and the cause of the remainder is not known. The sample profile shows 250,000 to 350,000 clones; around 86% of them were found once. The ten biggest clones cover roughly 4% of the sample. The specimen sequenced was PBMCs. The receptors derive from a man between 40 and 49 years old in good health and CMV-seropositive.

V gene TRBV19 combines with J gene TRBJ2-7; TRBD2 agrees at 14 bases. From germline, CDR1 is LNHDA and CDR2 SQIVND (reference sequence). The CDR3 is made up of 15 amino acids. V shed 10 bases and J 6 bases; nucleotides not matched to a gene: 11. The CDR3 region is CATSWGLAGVGEQYF. The DNA of the CDR3 is TGTGCCACTTCCTGGGGACTAGCGGGAGTCGGCGAGCAGTACTTC.

The chain is built from TRBV4-3 and TRBJ2-7; maybe TRBD2 (5 bases). CDR3 length: 16 residues. From germline, CDR1 is LGHNA and CDR2 YSLEER. V shed 0 bases and J shed 0 bases, with 12 bases lying between them. The CDR3 DNA reads as TGCGCCAGCAGCCAAGAATCTGCTAGCCACTCCTACGAGCAGTACTTC. As protein: CASSQESASHSYEQYF.

A few counts support this clone. This chain links TRBV28 with TRBJ2-7; D is possibly TRBD1 (6 bases). Germline V lookup: CDR1 MDHEN, CDR2 SYDVKM. The CDR3 spans 14 residues. Trimming left V 8 bases short and J 2 bases short, with 16 bases between. The CDR3 sequence is CASCKGGATYEQYF. The CDR3 nucleotides read TGTGCCAGCTGCAAAGGGGGAGCAACCTACGAGCAGTACTTC.

J is TRBJ1-1 and V is TRBV29-1; 7 positions agree with TRBD1. This CDR3 contains 12 residues. V lost 7 bases, J lost 6 bases, and 8 bases stayed unmatched. CDR1 and CDR2 (germline): SQVTM, ANQGSEA. CDR3 in amino acids: CSGRQGTAEAFF. As DNA, the CDR3 is TGCAGCGGCCGACAGGGAACAGCTGAAGCTTTCTTT. Filled out from reference TRBV29-1 and TRBJ1-1, the complete variable domain reads SAVISQKPSRDICQRGTSLTIQCQVDSQVTMMFWYRQQPGQSLTLIATANQGSEATYESGFVIDKFPISRPNLTFSTLTVSNMSPEDSSIYLCSGRQGTAEAFFGQGTRLTVV.

The V gene is TRBV29-1, the J gene TRBJ2-2; 11 nucleotides match TRBD2. The CDR3 spans 17 residues. The V segment lost 4 bases and the J segment 0 bases; nucleotides outside the gene matches: 7. Germline V gene data show CDR1 as SQVTM and CDR2 as ANQGSEA. DNA of the CDR3: TGCAGCGTTGGAGGGCTAGCGGGAGGCACGAACACCGGGGAGCTGTTTTTT. This encodes CSVGGLAGGTNTGELFF.

This clone appeared a few times. The chain has TRBV4-2 and TRBJ2-3; 12 nucleotides match TRBD2. The CDR3 spans 16 residues. Losses at the gene ends were 5 bases for V and 6 bases for J; bases not matched to a gene: 9. Per the germline V gene, CDR1 is LGHNA and CDR2 is YNFKEQ. CDR3 in amino acids: CASSSGTSGWVDTQYF. CDR3 DNA: TGTGCCAGCAGCTCCGGGACTAGCGGGTGGGTGGATACGCAGTATTTT.

The gene calls are TRBV5-8 and TRBJ2-3; TRBD2 matches 8 bases. Per germline, CDR1 SGHTS and CDR2 YDEGEE. V was clipped by 4 bases and J by 2 bases; unmatched bases: 9. The CDR3 consists of 16 residues. In DNA, the CDR3 is TGTGCCAGCAGCCCGGGACTAGATTACGACACAGATACGCAGTATTTT. It is translated as CASSPGLDYDTDTQYF.

About this clone: Likely a read error: the CDR3 ends without its conserved phenylalanine or tryptophan. The DNA is left out, because the CDR3 cannot be placed on it with certainty; the CDR3 is given as TCRdb lists it. This chain joins TRBV6-6 and TRBJ1-2; the DNA was not used to check the table's D call, TRBD1. Germline CDR1 reads MNHNY; CDR2 reads SVGAGI (reference sequence). The CDR3 spans 12 residues, counting both ends. CDR3 sequence: CASSPLSTGGRI.

This clone is a singleton in its sample. The chain recombines TRBV5-4 with TRBJ2-3; D is perhaps TRBD2 (5 bases). Per germline, CDR1 SGHNT and CDR2 YYREEE (reference sequence). CDR3 length: 16 amino acids. V dropped 0 bases and J dropped 4 bases, with 15 bases sitting between them. CDR3 residues: CASSLEGGSLPDTQYF. The CDR3 DNA is TGTGCCAGCAGCTTGGAGGGTGGGAGTCTCCCAGATACGCAGTATTTT.

This clone came up once. The chain uses TRBV5-1 and TRBJ2-1; 10 bases are shared with TRBD2. The V and J ends lost 1 base and 6 bases, in that order; junction bases with no gene match: 10. Germline V gene sequence: CDR1 SGHRS, CDR2 YFSETQ. The CDR3 covers 17 residues. CDR3 nucleotides: TGCGCCAGCAGCTTGAGCGGGAGGGCCCAGATTAGCAATGAGCAGTTCTTC. It encodes CASSLSGRAQISNEQFF. Supplemented by reference TRBV5-1 and TRBJ2-1, the full variable domain reads KAGVTQTPRYLIKTRGQQVTLSCSPISGHRSVSWYQQTPGQGLQFLFEYFSETQRNKGNFPGRFSGRQFSNSRSEMNVSTLELGDSALYLCASSLSGRAQISNEQFFGPGTRLTVL.

This clone was seen a few times. The rearrangement uses TRBV29-1 and TRBJ2-5; possibly TRBD1 for D (7 bases). With the DNA end fitting TRBJ2-7 better, the J assignment may be wrong. The CDR3 is made up of 15 amino acids. Germline V gives CDR1 SQVTM, CDR2 ANQGSEA. DNA of the CDR3: TGCAGCGTTGAGCGAGGGGGGACAGAATTTTACGAGCAGTACTTC. Amino acid sequence: CSVERGGTEFYEQYF.

This chain connects TRBV7-8 to TRBJ1-5; 7 bases are shared with TRBD1. Germline V lookup: CDR1 SGHVS, CDR2 FQNEAQ. Germline trimming cut 4 bases from V and 5 bases from J; bases unmatched to any gene: 2. The length of the CDR3 is 13 residues. CDR3 amino acids: CASSSQGDQPQHF. The CDR3 nucleotides read TGTGCCAGCAGCTCGCAGGGGGATCAGCCCCAGCATTTT.

The chain combines TRBV7-2 with TRBJ2-7, with a tentative D call TRBD1 (8 bases). Germline V CDR1 and CDR2: SGHTA, FQGNSA. This CDR3 region has 15 residues. V was clipped by 2 bases and J by 3 bases, with 14 bases between them. The CDR3 nucleotides are TGTGCCAGCAGCTTAACAACAGGGGGGGGCTACGAGCAGTACTTC. Its translation: CASSLTTGGGYEQYF.

The chain is built from TRBV6-5 and TRBJ1-3, with D possibly being TRBD1 (6 bases). CDR3 length equals 14 residues. V was clipped by 5 bases and J by 0 bases, with 8 bases between them. The V gene's germline CDR1 is MNHEY and CDR2 SVGAGI. This CDR3 reads CASSHRVSGNTIYF. The CDR3 nucleotides are TGTGCCAGCAGTCACAGGGTCTCTGGAAACACCATATATTTT.

The chain couples TRBV10-3 to TRBJ1-5; D uncertain. CDR1 is ENHRY and CDR2 is SYGVKD in the germline V gene. The CDR3 spans 14 residues. V lost 4 bases to trimming and J lost 2 bases, with 9 bases between them. The CDR3 nucleotides are TGTGCCATCAGTGTTGGAGGGCGCAATCAGCCCCAGCATTTT. This sequence encodes CAISVGGRNQPQHF.

The CDR3: CAWSYGTTNTEAFF. DNA for the CDR3: TGTGCCTGGAGTTACGGGACAACGAACACTGAAGCTTTCTTT. The chain recombines TRBV30 with TRBJ1-1; maybe TRBD1 (6 bases). CDR1 is GTSNPN and CDR2 is SVGIG in the germline V gene (reference sequence). This CDR3 has 14 amino acids. Trimming took off 2 bases at V and 1 base at J, with 11 bases between the two ends.

This chain connects TRBV4-2 to TRBJ1-6, with D possibly matching TRBD1 (6 bases). This CDR3 is built from 16 residues. Trimming shortened V by 1 base and J by 5 bases, and 12 bases separated the two germline ends. Germline V gene sequence: CDR1 LGHNA, CDR2 YNFKEQ. CDR3 nucleotides: TGTGCCAGCAGCCAAGGGCCAGGGGTCAATAATTCACCCCTCCACTTT. Protein sequence: CASSQGPGVNNSPLHF.

This chain links TRBV7-3 with TRBJ1-2; tentatively, D is TRBD1 (5 bases). This CDR3 spans 16 amino acids. V was shortened by 3 bases and J by 1 base, with 15 bases between the two germline ends. Germline V gives CDR1 SGHTA, CDR2 FQGTGA. The CDR3 DNA sequence: TGTGCCAGCAGCTTTGCCAGGGTTTTTGTTAACTATGGCTACACCTTC. It is translated as CASSFARVFVNYGYTF.

The chain couples TRBV9 to TRBJ1-3, with D perhaps matching TRBD1 (6 bases). V lost 3 bases, J lost 4 bases, and 14 bases lay in between. The length of the CDR3 is 15 residues. In germline, CDR1 is SGDLS, CDR2 YYNGEE. DNA of the CDR3: TGTGCCAGCAGCGCGCAAACAGGGTTAGGAAACACCATATATTTT. This encodes CASSAQTGLGNTIYF. The whole variable domain, filled in from reference TRBV9 and TRBJ1-3, reads DSGVTQTPKHLITATGQRVTLRCSPRSGDLSVYWYQQSLDQGLQFLIQYYNGEERAKGNILERFSAQQFPDLHSELNLSSLELGDSALYFCASSAQTGLGNTIYFGEGSWLTVV.

The chain combines TRBV19 with TRBJ1-5; 11 nucleotides align to TRBD1. V was clipped by 7 bases and J by 2 bases; unmatched bases: 19. The CDR3 length is 20 residues. CDR1 is LNHDA, CDR2 SQIVND, per germline (reference sequence). The CDR3 is CASTPEGQGVILEGNQPQHF. For the CDR3, the DNA is TGTGCCAGTACCCCGGAGGGACAGGGGGTAATTTTGGAAGGCAATCAGCCCCAGCATTTT.

V gene TRBV7-8 combines with J gene TRBJ2-5; D is possibly TRBD2 (6 bases). The end of the DNA aligns better with TRBJ2-7, so the J call may be wrong. CDR3 length: 15 amino acids. Looked up from germline, CDR1 is SGHVS and CDR2 is FQNEAQ. The CDR3 sequence: CASSPEGRGTYEQYF. The CDR3, as DNA: TGTGCCAGCAGCCCCGAGGGGCGGGGTACCTACGAGCAGTACTTC.

DNA for the CDR3: TGTGCCAGCAGCCAAGTTTGGGGAGACACCGGGGAGCTGTTTTTT. Translated, it gives CASSQVWGDTGELFF. This chain uses TRBV14 with TRBJ2-2; possibly TRBD2 for D (5 bases). CDR1 is SGHDN and CDR2 is FVKESK in the germline V gene. CDR3 length equals 15 residues. Trimming removed 1 base from V and 3 bases from J, with 9 bases in between.